This T cell receptor (beta chain) emerged from a study of T-cell reconstitution after alpha-beta-depleted transplantation in children (dated by TCRdb to the mid-2010s). General notes on the study: The study quantitatively tracked T-cell immune reconstitution after TCRalphabeta/CD19-depleted allogeneic hematopoietic cell transplantation in children using TCR repertoire profiling.

V lost 7 bases and J lost 0 bases; the stretch between them is 18 bases long. Spanning cysteine to phenylalanine, the CDR3 consists of 16 amino acids. Just the 48-base CDR3 DNA is kept, in frame starting at base 1. Sequences SNHLY (CDR1) and FYNNEI (CDR2) are obtained from the germline V gene. Libraries came from PCR. TCRdb lists the instrument as Illumina HiSeq 2500. Molecular barcoding was employed in the preparation of TCR libraries, with unique molecular identifiers being used to normalize TCRbeta repertoire quantification. TCRdb reprocessed the public reads (quality trimming at Q25 with fastp, clone calling with MiXCR) and kept in-frame beta chains. One record per CDR3 amino acid sequence lists the most common genes and DNA. Present in this sample are roughly 220,000 distinct CDR3 sequences, around 8.9% of which were seen just once. About 4.9% of the sample goes to the ten largest clones. The sample holds many counts of this clonotype. It has no known antigen specificity. The input lacks base qualities; no much larger clone sits a single base away.

The clonotype was recovered from a human donor who donated a stem cell graft to a child with SCID. Sequencing was performed on PBMCs from the stem cell graft donor, taken from the stem cell graft. In this chain, TRBV2 is recombined with TRBJ1-1, with the D gene not clear enough to name. The DNA sequence is given as TGTGCCAGCACCGGGCAGAGTCAGGCTATGAACACTGAAGCTTTCTTT. Its amino acids are CASTGQSQAMNTEAFF.